Below are 14 T cell receptor beta chains sequenced from a single sample in a study of shared clonotypes between healthy human individuals (dated by TCRdb to the early 2020s). Library preparation was by the immunoSEQ multiplex PCR assay. TCRdb re-hosts the immuneACCESS table, in-frame sequences only. Its copies lack some clones; in the studies checked, an unresolved V gene accounts for under half of them, and the cause for the rest is not known. The sample contains fewer than 550,000 clones, roughly 79% of them found a single time. The ten most abundant clones make up under 15% of the sample. Material: PBMCs. The receptors originated from a woman between 35 and 50 years old in good health. Some clones in this sample may be carry-over from other donors' samples.

The rearrangement joins TRBV11-2 to TRBJ1-1; 7 bases are shared with TRBD1. J gave up 5 bases and V 4 bases, and 4 bases lay outside the gene matches. This CDR3 contains 13 residues. The germline CDR1 and CDR2 sequences are SGHAT and FQNNGV. In DNA, the CDR3 is TGTGCCAGCAGCTCGGGACAGCCGACTGAAGCTTTCTTT. Translated: CASSSGQPTEAFF.

The chain recombines TRBV7-6 with TRBJ2-1; D is ambiguous. This CDR3 contains 16 residues. Per the germline V gene, CDR1 is SGHVS and CDR2 is FNYEAQ. The V end lost 5 bases, the J end lost 6 bases, and 20 bases lay between the germline ends. The CDR3 here is CASSPLPGWVGNEQFF. The DNA of the CDR3 is TGTGCCAGCAGCCCCTTGCCCGGCTGGGTCGGCAATGAGCAGTTCTTC.

The rearrangement joins TRBV18 to TRBJ2-1; 9 bases are shared with TRBD2. This CDR3 is built from 17 residues. CDR1 and CDR2 (germline): KGHSH, LQKENI. Germline trimming cut 3 bases from V and 7 bases from J; bases unmatched to any gene: 13. The CDR3 coding sequence is TGTGCCAGCTCACCGATTCCTAGCGGGGCGGTAAAGAATGAGCAGTTCTTC. This translates into CASSPIPSGAVKNEQFF.

The V gene is TRBV30, the J gene TRBJ2-5; D possibly matches TRBD1 or TRBD2 (7 bases each). The V end was cut by 7 bases, the J end by 5 bases, with 26 bases between. CDR1 and CDR2 (germline): GTSNPN, SVGIG (reference sequence). The CDR3 has 16 amino acids. The CDR3 loop is CASLWRETPGGETQYF. DNA for the CDR3: TGTGCCTCACTTTGGCGGGAGACACCAGGGGGGGAGACCCAGTACTTC.

The chain combines TRBV10-1 with TRBJ2-7, with a tentative D call TRBD1 (5 bases). The CDR3 consists of 12 residues. Germline V gene lookup returns CDR1 WNHNN and CDR2 SYGVQD (reference sequence). V lost 4 bases to trimming and J lost 2 bases, with 6 bases between them. The CDR3 DNA reads TGCGCCAGCAGTGGACAGCCCTACGAGCAGTACTTC. The encoded protein is CASSGQPYEQYF.

The chain couples TRBV28 to TRBJ2-1, with a tentative D call TRBD1 (5 bases). Trimming shortened V by 0 bases and J by 1 base, and 19 bases separated the two germline ends. Germline V gives CDR1 MDHEN, CDR2 SYDVKM. This CDR3 is 19 amino acids long. This chain's CDR3 is CASSLWGRVGSESYNEQFF. The DNA of the CDR3 is TGTGCCAGCAGTTTATGGGGCAGGGTGGGGTCGGAATCCTACAATGAGCAGTTCTTC.

This clone was detected once. This chain links TRBV6-1 with TRBJ2-1; 12 bases agree with TRBD2. The CDR3 spans 14 residues. The trim removed 3 bases at V and 6 bases at J, leaving 0 bases unmatched. Per germline, CDR1 MNHNS and CDR2 SASEGT. The CDR3, as DNA: TGTGCCAGCAGTGAGACTAGCGGGAGCAATGAGCAGTTCTTC. This codes for CASSETSGSNEQFF.

The chain combines TRBV7-2 with TRBJ1-2; unclear D gene. V was trimmed by 5 bases and J by 4 bases, leaving 14 bases between them. This CDR3 contains 14 residues. CDR1 is SGHTA, CDR2 FQGNSA, per germline. In DNA form, the CDR3 reads TGTGCCAGCAGCAATCCCGGGCTCTCCTATGGCTACACCTTC. Its translation is CASSNPGLSYGYTF.

The J gene is TRBJ2-3, the V gene TRBV4-1, with a possible D match to TRBD1 (6 bases). CDR1 and CDR2 (germline): MGHRA, YSYEKL. With 3 bases removed from V and 0 bases from J, the gap between germline ends came to 19 bases. The CDR3 loop spans 18 amino acids. The CDR3 protein is CASSHQAQGRISTDTQYF. CDR3 in DNA: TGCGCCAGCAGCCACCAGGCCCAGGGGCGGATTAGCACAGATACGCAGTATTTT.

The chain employs TRBV30 and TRBJ2-5; 14 bases match TRBD2. The CDR3 loop spans 16 amino acids. The ends lost 0 bases at V and 1 base at J; junction bases unmatched: 1. Per the germline V gene, CDR1 is GTSNPN and CDR2 is SVGIG (reference sequence). CDR3 protein: CAWSVGTSGGQETQYF. The DNA for the CDR3 is TGTGCCTGGAGTGTCGGGACTAGCGGGGGCCAAGAGACCCAGTACTTC.

CDR3 in DNA: TGTGCCAGCAGTTACGGTTCTAGCGGGCTGACAGATACGCAGTATTTT. Its protein is CASSYGSSGLTDTQYF. The chain couples TRBV6-5 to TRBJ2-3, with 8 nucleotides matching TRBD2. CDR1 is MNHEY and CDR2 is SVGAGI in the germline V gene. V trimming: 2 bases; J trimming: 3 bases; junction bases outside the gene matches: 7. The CDR3 contains 16 residues.

The chain uses TRBV4-3 and TRBJ2-5, with 13 bases matching TRBD2. The CDR3 totals 18 residues. Germline CDR1 reads LGHNA; CDR2 reads YSLEER. J lost 2 bases, V lost 4 bases, and 10 bases had no gene match. The CDR3 loop reads CASSRGLAGEFLQETQYF. The CDR3 region has the DNA TGCGCCAGCAGCCGCGGACTAGCGGGGGAATTTTTACAAGAGACCCAGTACTTC.

Points on this clone: The junction shows a germline mismatch at one end, possibly a read error. The V and J genes are TRBV14 and TRBJ1-1; D gene uncertain. Germline V gene sequence: CDR1 SGHDN, CDR2 FVKESK. This CDR3 spans 11 amino acids. CDR3 in amino acids: CASSQGPRTVF. CDR3 DNA: TGTGCCAGCAGCCAAGGCCCCCGGACCGTCTTT.

The chain recombines TRBV5-8 with TRBJ2-2; D gene uncertain. CDR3 length: 15 amino acids. V gave up 1 base and J gave up 2 bases, with 9 bases separating them. CDR1 is SGHTS and CDR2 is YDEGEE in the germline V gene. This CDR3 reads CASSLRPTNTGELFF. The CDR3 DNA reads as TGTGCCAGCAGCTTGCGCCCAACCAACACCGGGGAGCTGTTTTTT.